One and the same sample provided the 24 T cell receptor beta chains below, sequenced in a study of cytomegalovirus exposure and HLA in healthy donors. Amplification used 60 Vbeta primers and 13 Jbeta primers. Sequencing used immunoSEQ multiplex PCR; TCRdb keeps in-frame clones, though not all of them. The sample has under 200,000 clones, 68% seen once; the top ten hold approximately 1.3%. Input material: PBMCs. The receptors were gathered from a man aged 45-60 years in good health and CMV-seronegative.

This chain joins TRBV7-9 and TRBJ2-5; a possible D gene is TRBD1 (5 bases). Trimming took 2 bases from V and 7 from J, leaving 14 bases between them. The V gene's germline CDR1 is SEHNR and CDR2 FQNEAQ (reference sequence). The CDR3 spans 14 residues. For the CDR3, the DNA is TGTGCCAGCAGCTTAAATCCCAGGGTTGGGACCCAGTACTTC. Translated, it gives CASSLNPRVGTQYF.

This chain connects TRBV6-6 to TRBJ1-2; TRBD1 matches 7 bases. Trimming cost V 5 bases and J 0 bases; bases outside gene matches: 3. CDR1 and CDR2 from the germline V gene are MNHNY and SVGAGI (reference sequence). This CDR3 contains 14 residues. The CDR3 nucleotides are TGTGCCAGCAGTCATGGACAGGCTAACTATGGCTACACCTTC. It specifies CASSHGQANYGYTF.

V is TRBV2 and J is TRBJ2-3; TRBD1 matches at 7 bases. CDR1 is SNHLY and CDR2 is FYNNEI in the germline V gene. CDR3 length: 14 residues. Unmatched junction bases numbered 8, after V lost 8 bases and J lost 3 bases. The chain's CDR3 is CASPTGPGTDTQYF. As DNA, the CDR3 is TGTGCCAGCCCGACAGGGCCGGGGACAGATACGCAGTATTTT.

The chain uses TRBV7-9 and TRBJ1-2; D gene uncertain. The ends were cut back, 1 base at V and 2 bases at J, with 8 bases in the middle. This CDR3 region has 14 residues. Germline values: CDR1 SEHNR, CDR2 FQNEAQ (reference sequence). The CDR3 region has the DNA TGTGCCAGCAGCTTAGAGGTGGAGAACTATGGCTACACCTTC. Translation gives CASSLEVENYGYTF.

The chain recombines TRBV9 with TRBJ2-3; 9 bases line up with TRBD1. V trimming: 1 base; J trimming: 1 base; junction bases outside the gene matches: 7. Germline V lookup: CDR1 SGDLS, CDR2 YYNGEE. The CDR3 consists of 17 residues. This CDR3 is CASSVRNRGRGTDTQYF. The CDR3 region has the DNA TGTGCCAGCAGCGTAAGAAACAGGGGGCGCGGCACAGATACGCAGTATTTT.

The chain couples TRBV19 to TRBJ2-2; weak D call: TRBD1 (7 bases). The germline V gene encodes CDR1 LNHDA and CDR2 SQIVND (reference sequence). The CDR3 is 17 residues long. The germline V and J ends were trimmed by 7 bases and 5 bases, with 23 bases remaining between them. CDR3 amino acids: CASTILGGGDPTGELFF. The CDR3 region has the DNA TGTGCCAGTACCATATTAGGAGGGGGCGATCCAACCGGGGAGCTGTTTTTT.

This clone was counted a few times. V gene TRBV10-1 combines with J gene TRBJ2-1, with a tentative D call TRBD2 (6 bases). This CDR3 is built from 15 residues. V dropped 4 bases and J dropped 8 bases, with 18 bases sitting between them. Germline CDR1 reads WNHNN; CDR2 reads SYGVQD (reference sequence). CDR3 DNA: TGCGCCAGCAGTGTAGGAGGGGCGGGTAACGATGAGCAGTTCTTC. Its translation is CASSVGGAGNDEQFF.

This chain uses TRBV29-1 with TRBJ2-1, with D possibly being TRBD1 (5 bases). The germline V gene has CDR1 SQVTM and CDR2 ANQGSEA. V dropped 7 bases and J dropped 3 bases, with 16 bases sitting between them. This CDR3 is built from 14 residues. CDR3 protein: CSANLRQLYNEQFF. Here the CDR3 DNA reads TGCAGCGCGAATCTTCGACAGCTCTACAATGAGCAGTTCTTC.

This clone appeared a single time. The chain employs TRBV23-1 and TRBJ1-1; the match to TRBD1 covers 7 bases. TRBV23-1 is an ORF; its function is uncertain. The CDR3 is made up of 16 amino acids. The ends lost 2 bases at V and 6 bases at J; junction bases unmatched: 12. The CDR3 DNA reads TGCGCCAGCAGTCAAGAACCACAGGGGAGCCCGGCTGAAGCTTTCTTT. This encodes CASSQEPQGSPAEAFF.

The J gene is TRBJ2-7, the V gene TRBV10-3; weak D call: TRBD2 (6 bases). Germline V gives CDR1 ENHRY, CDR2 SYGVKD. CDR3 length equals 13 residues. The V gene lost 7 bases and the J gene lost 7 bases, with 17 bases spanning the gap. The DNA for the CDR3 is TGTGCCATCACCTGGGACTCTTCCACGGAGCAGTACTTC. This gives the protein CAITWDSSTEQYF.

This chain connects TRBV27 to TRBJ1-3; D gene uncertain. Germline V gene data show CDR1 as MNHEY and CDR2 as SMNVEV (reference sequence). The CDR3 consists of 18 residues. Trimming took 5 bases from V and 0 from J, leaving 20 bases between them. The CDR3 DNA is TGTGCCAGCAGTCCATTACCCTATCTTGCACCCTCTGGAAACACCATATATTTT. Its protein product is CASSPLPYLAPSGNTIYF.

As DNA, the CDR3 is TGTGCCAGCAGTGTACAGGGGATGACTGAAGCTTTCTTT. Its translation: CASSVQGMTEAFF. This chain links TRBV28 with TRBJ1-1; 7 positions match TRBD1. Unmatched junction bases numbered 5, after V lost 5 bases and J lost 5 bases. Germline-derived CDR1 and CDR2 are MDHEN and SYDVKM. The CDR3 runs to 13 residues.

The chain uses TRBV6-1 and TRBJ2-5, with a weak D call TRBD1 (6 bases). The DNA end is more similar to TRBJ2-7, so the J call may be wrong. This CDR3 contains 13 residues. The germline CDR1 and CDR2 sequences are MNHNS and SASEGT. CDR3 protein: CASQPDGTTEQYF. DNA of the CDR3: TGTGCCAGCCAACCGGACGGGACAACCGAGCAGTACTTC.

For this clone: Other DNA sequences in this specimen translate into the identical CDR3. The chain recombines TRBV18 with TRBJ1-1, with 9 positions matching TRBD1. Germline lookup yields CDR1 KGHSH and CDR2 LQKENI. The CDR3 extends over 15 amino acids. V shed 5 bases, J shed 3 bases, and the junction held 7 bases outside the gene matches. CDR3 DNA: TGTGCCAGCTCAAGACAGGGGGATGGGGACACTGAAGCTTTCTTT. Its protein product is CASSRQGDGDTEAFF.

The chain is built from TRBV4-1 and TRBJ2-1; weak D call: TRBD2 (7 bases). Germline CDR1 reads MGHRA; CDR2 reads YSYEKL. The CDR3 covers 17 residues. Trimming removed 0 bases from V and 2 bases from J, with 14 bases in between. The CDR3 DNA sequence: TGCGCCAGCAGCCAAGATTGGGCGGGGGCCACCTACAATGAGCAGTTCTTC. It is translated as CASSQDWAGATYNEQFF.

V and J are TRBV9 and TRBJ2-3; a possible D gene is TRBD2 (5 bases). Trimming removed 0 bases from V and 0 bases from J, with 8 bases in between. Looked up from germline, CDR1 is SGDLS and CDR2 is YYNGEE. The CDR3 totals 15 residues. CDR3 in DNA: TGTGCCAGCAGCGTAGAGGGCGGGAGCACAGATACGCAGTATTTT. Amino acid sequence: CASSVEGGSTDTQYF.

CDR3: CASSLAGQGETQYF. The CDR3 bases are TGTGCCAGCAGCTTAGCAGGCCAGGGAGAGACCCAGTACTTC. The gene calls are TRBV7-2 and TRBJ2-5, with D perhaps matching TRBD1 (5 bases). The CDR3 runs to 14 residues. Trimming left V 0 bases short and J 4 bases short, with 9 bases between. Germline lookup yields CDR1 SGHTA and CDR2 FQGNSA.

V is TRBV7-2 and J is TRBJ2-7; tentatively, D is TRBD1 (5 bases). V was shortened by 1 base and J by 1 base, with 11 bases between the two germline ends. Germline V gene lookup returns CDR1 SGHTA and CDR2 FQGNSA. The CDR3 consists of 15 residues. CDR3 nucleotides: TGTGCCAGCAGCTTAGAGGGGTCCAAATCCTACGAGCAGTACTTC. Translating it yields CASSLEGSKSYEQYF.

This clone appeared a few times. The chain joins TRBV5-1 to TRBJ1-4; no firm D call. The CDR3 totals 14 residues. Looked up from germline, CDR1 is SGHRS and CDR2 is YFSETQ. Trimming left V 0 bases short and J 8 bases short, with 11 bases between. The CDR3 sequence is CASSLGDSGEKLFF. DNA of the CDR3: TGCGCCAGCAGCTTGGGGGATAGCGGCGAAAAACTGTTTTTT.

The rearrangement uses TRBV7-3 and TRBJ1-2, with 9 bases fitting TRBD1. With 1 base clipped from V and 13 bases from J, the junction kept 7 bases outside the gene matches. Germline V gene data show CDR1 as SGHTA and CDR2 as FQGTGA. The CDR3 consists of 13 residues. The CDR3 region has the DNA TGTGCCAGCAGCTTAATGGTGGGACAGGGAGGCACCTTC. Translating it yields CASSLMVGQGGTF.

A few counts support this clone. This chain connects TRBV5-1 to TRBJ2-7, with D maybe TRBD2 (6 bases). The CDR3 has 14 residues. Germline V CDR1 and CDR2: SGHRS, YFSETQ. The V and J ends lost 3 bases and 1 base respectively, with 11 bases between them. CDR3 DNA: TGCGCCAGCAGCTGGGGGGACTCTTCCTACGAGCAGTACTTC. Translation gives CASSWGDSSYEQYF. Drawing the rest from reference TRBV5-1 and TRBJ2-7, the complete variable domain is KAGVTQTPRYLIKTRGQQVTLSCSPISGHRSVSWYQQTPGQGLQFLFEYFSETQRNKGNFPGRFSGRQFSNSRSEMNVSTLELGDSALYLCASSWGDSSYEQYFGPGTRLTVT.

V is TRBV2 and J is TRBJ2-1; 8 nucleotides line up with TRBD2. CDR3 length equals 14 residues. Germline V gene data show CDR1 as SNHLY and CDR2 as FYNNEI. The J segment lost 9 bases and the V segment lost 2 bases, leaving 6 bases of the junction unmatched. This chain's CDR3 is CASSEWGTSREQFF. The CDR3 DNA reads TGTGCCAGCAGTGAATGGGGGACTAGTCGTGAGCAGTTCTTC.

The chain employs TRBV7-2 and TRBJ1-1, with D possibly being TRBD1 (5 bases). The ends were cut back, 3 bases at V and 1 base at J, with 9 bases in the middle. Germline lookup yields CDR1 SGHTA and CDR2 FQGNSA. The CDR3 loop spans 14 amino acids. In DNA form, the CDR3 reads TGTGCCAGCAGCTTGCTGACAGAGAACACTGAAGCTTTCTTT. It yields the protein CASSLLTENTEAFF. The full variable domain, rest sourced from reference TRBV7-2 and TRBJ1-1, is GAGVSQSPSNKVTEKGKDVELRCDPISGHTALYWYRQSLGQGLEFLIYFQGNSAPDKSGLPSDRFSAERTGGSVSTLTIQRTQQEDSAVYLCASSLLTENTEAFFGQGTRLTVV.

This CDR3 reads CASSKTGIVRELFF. The CDR3 DNA reads TGCGCCAGCAGCAAGACAGGGATAGTCCGGGAGCTGTTTTTT. The chain carries TRBV5-1 and TRBJ2-2; 7 nucleotides align to TRBD1. The CDR3 sequence is 14 residues long. Trimming removed 4 bases from V and 9 bases from J; junction bases left unmatched: 9. Germline CDR1 and CDR2: SGHRS and YFSETQ.